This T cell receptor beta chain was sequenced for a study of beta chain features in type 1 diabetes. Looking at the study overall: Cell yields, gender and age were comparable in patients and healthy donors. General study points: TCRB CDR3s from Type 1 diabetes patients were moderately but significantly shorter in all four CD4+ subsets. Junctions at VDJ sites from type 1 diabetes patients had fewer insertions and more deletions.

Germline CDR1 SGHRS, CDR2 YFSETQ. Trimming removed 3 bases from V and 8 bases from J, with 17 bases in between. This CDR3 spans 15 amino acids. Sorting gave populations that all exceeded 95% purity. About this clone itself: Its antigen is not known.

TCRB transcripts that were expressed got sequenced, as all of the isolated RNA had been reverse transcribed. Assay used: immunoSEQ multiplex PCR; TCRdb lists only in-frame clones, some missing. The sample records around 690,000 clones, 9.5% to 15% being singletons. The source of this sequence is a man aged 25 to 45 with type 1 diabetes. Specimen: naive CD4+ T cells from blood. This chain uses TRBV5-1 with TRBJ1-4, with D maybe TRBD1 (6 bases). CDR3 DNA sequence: TGCGCCAGCAGCTACGGCTGGGGGCGGGACGAAAAACTGTTTTTT. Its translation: CASSYGWGRDEKLFF.